This TCR beta chain was recovered during a study of cytomegalovirus exposure and HLA in healthy donors. A word on this clone: What it binds is unknown.

Study-level points and caveats: Some segments of the V type, notably TRBV6-2 and TRBV6-3, were excluded as indistinguishable.

The ends were cut back, 5 bases at V and 4 bases at J, with 13 bases in the middle. The germline V gene encodes CDR1 SGHVS and CDR2 FNYEAQ. This CDR3 is built from 14 residues. The PCR ran on 60 Vbeta and 13 Jbeta primers. Source study methods: Approximately 9.9 million shared chains were among the roughly 80 million unique TCR beta chains that a later analysis counted. Sequenced by immunoSEQ multiplex PCR; TCRdb stores in-frame clones only, minus some. V and J calls and clone size are given by that table; D and trimming were obtained from the DNA. The table has roughly 200,000 clones, roughly 80% seen once.

Sequencing used PBMCs. The chain uses TRBV7-6 and TRBJ2-3; no clear D gene. This receptor was obtained from a woman younger than 35 in good health and CMV-seronegative. CDR3 in DNA: TGTGCCAGCAGCATCAACGTTATAGCAGATACGCAGTATTTT. It translates to CASSINVIADTQYF. Full variable domain (remainder filled in from reference TRBV7-6 and TRBJ2-3): GAGVSQSPRYKVTKRGQDVALRCDPISGHVSLYWYRQALGQGPEFLTYFNYEAQQDKSGLPNDRFSAERPEGSISTLTIQRTEQRDSAMYRCASSINVIADTQYFGPGTRLTVL.